This T cell receptor (beta chain) was sequenced in a study of shared clonotypes between healthy human individuals. Only in-frame clones appear in the TCRdb table, and some are missing; sequencing was by immunoSEQ multiplex PCR. The sample includes roughly 850,000 clones, about 96% of them seen just once. CD45RO-negative, CCR7-positively selected cells formed the naive CD8 fraction, excluding terminally differentiated effector memory CD45RA+ cells. This clonotype was obtained from a man younger than 45 in good health. The source material was naive CD8+ T cells sorted from blood.

DNA for the CDR3: TGTGCCAGCAGGCAACAGGGAGGAAACACCATATATTTT. It is translated as CASRQQGGNTIYF. The chain links TRBV27 to TRBJ1-3, with a possible D match to TRBD1 (6 bases). CDR3 length equals 13 residues. Germline V lookup: CDR1 MNHEY, CDR2 SMNVEV (reference sequence). Trimming took off 6 bases at V and 4 bases at J, with 10 bases between the two ends.